Each of the 17 T cell receptor beta chains below was sequenced from the same sample in a study of T cell repertoires in cytomegalovirus infection. Their antigens remain unidentified. TCRdb called the reads again in MiXCR, with one record for every CDR3 protein. The sample holds 640,000 or so distinct CDR3 sequences, 30% to 35% seen once. The specimen was cultured PBMCs, collected from culture after CMV antigen stimulation. These receptors all stem from a human donor in good health (CMV status not recorded). Some clones in this sample may be carry-over from other donors' samples.

The sample holds many counts of this clonotype. The chain has TRBV7-2 and TRBJ2-7; TRBD1 matches at 7 bases. Trimming removed 1 base from V and 5 bases from J; junction bases left unmatched: 5. The CDR3 contains 14 residues. The V gene's germline CDR1 is SGHTA and CDR2 FQGNSA. CDR3 in DNA: TGTGCCAGCAGCTTAGGGACCACAGGGGACGAGCAGTACTTC. As protein: CASSLGTTGDEQYF. The full variable domain, with the rest looked up from reference TRBV7-2 and TRBJ2-7, is GAGVSQSPSNKVTEKGKDVELRCDPISGHTALYWYRQSLGQGLEFLIYFQGNSAPDKSGLPSDRFSAERTGGSVSTLTIQRTQQEDSAVYLCASSLGTTGDEQYFGPGTRLTVT.

This rearrangement joins TRBV7-9 to TRBJ1-2, with TRBD1 matching 9 bases. This CDR3 is built from 13 residues. V shed 3 bases, J shed 8 bases, and the junction held 4 bases outside the gene matches. From germline, CDR1 is SEHNR and CDR2 FQNEAQ (reference sequence). CDR3 protein: CASSFRTGDGYTF. The CDR3 DNA follows: TGTGCCAGCAGCTTCCGGACAGGGGACGGCTACACCTTC.

Only a few counts were recorded for this clonotype. The V and J genes are TRBV12-3 or TRBV12-4 and TRBJ1-1; no reliable D call. V gave up 4 bases and J gave up 9 bases, with 12 bases separating them. The CDR3 contains 12 residues. The CDR3 DNA reads TGTGCCAGCAGTTCCTCTCTGAGGAAAGCTTTCTTT. This gives the protein CASSSSLRKAFF.

This clonotype was detected many times. The chain combines TRBV7-2 with TRBJ1-1; D may be TRBD1 (6 bases). V lost 2 bases to trimming and J lost 8 bases, with 12 bases between them. This CDR3 is 13 amino acids long. Germline V lookup: CDR1 SGHTA, CDR2 FQGNSA. The CDR3 region has the DNA TGTGCCAGCAGCTTAAGGGCGGGGGGCGAAGCTTTCTTT. Translation gives CASSLRAGGEAFF.

The J gene is TRBJ2-4, the V gene TRBV12-3 or TRBV12-4; no firm D call. The CDR3 has 15 residues. V shed 5 bases and J shed 0 bases, with 11 bases lying between them. The CDR3 spells CASSISLAAKNIQYF. The CDR3 DNA reads TGTGCCAGCAGTATAAGCCTTGCAGCCAAAAACATTCAGTACTTC.

This clonotype appeared many times. The chain recombines TRBV7-2 with TRBJ2-1; the match to TRBD1 covers 8 bases. Losses at the gene ends were 4 bases for V and 9 bases for J; bases not matched to a gene: 8. Germline values: CDR1 SGHTA, CDR2 FQGNSA. This CDR3 has 14 residues. CDR3 in DNA: TGTGCCAGCAGCTCTCGACAGGGGCATACTGAGCAGTTCTTC. It encodes CASSSRQGHTEQFF.

This clonotype was seen more than once but under ten times. The rearrangement joins TRBV24-1 to TRBJ2-5; 9 nucleotides match TRBD2. V trimming: 4 bases; J trimming: 5 bases; junction bases outside the gene matches: 7. From germline, CDR1 is KGHDR and CDR2 SFDVKD. The CDR3 runs to 15 residues. CDR3 residues: CATSDPTAGGETQYF. CDR3 bases: TGTGCCACCAGTGACCCTACGGCGGGGGGGGAGACCCAGTACTTC.

This rearrangement joins TRBV7-4 to TRBJ1-2; 7 bases are a match to TRBD1. The CDR3 length is 16 residues. The V gene's germline CDR1 is SGHVT and CDR2 SQSDAQ. The J segment lost 2 bases and the V segment lost 5 bases, leaving 11 bases of the junction unmatched. As DNA, the CDR3 is TGTGCCAGCAGCCCCAGCCCAAGACAGGGAAACTATGGCTACACCTTC. As protein: CASSPSPRQGNYGYTF.

This chain links TRBV12-3 or TRBV12-4 with TRBJ1-3; D call uncertain. V was pared by 4 bases and J by 2 bases, with 12 bases between. The CDR3 is 15 residues long. CDR3 loop: CASSSGTWAGNTIYF. CDR3 coding DNA: TGTGCCAGCAGTTCAGGCACTTGGGCTGGAAACACCATATATTTT.

This clonotype was detected ten times or more. The rearrangement links TRBV7-9 to TRBJ2-7; 7 bases match TRBD2. Losses at the gene ends were 4 bases for V and 7 bases for J; bases not matched to a gene: 7. Germline V gene data show CDR1 as SEHNR and CDR2 as FQNEAQ (reference sequence). CDR3 length: 13 residues. CDR3 DNA sequence: TGTGCCAGCAGCTCCCGAACGGGGGGAGAGCAGTACTTC. Its protein product is CASSSRTGGEQYF.

The chain couples TRBV5-1 to TRBJ2-5; TRBD1 is a possible D gene (5 bases). CDR3 length: 14 residues. The V end lost 4 bases, the J end lost 5 bases, and 15 bases lay between the germline ends. In germline, CDR1 is SGHRS, CDR2 YFSETQ. CDR3 sequence: CASSLYRGQETQYF. CDR3 DNA: TGCGCCAGCAGCCTGTATAGGGGCCAGGAGACCCAGTACTTC.

A few counts support this clonotype. The J gene is TRBJ2-3, the V gene TRBV20-1; D perhaps matches TRBD2 (6 bases). V dropped 0 bases and J dropped 2 bases, with 24 bases sitting between them. The CDR3 loop spans 19 amino acids. In germline, CDR1 is DFQATT, CDR2 SNEGSKA (reference sequence). The CDR3 DNA reads as TGCAGTGCTAGAGATATTAGCCTAGCGCATCCGACCGACACAGATACGCAGTATTTT. Amino acid sequence: CSARDISLAHPTDTDTQYF.

The chain has TRBV6-1 and TRBJ2-5; no clear D. Trimming took 2 bases from V and 10 from J, leaving 26 bases between them. The length of the CDR3 is 17 residues. Germline-derived CDR1 and CDR2 are MNHNS and SASEGT. The CDR3 DNA is TGTGCCAGCAGTGAACTCCAATTCCTTCGTACCAAGAGACTCCAGTACTTC. Its protein product is CASSELQFLRTKRLQYF.

With regard to this clonotype: This may come from a read error, since a much larger clone is one base off. The chain links TRBV9 to TRBJ1-1; D perhaps matches TRBD1 (6 bases). V dropped 4 bases and J dropped 1 base, with 14 bases sitting between them. This CDR3 has 15 amino acids. CDR1 is SGDLS, CDR2 YYNGEE, per germline. CDR3 sequence (DNA): TGTGCCAGCAGCTTCGGACAGATGAAGAACACTGAAGCTTTCTTT. It encodes CASSFGQMKNTEAFF. The entire variable domain, with the rest obtained from reference TRBV9 and TRBJ1-1, is as follows: DSGVTQTPKHLITATGQRVTLRCSPRSGDLSVYWYQQSLDQGLQFLIQYYNGEERAKGNILERFSAQQFPDLHSELNLSSLELGDSALYFCASSFGQMKNTEAFFGQGTRLTVV.

The CDR3 coding sequence is TGTGCCAGCAGCCAAGTCTCCGCGGAGGGGGGCAATGAGCAGTTCTTC. It encodes CASSQVSAEGGNEQFF. This chain links TRBV4-2 with TRBJ2-1, with D perhaps given as TRBD1 or TRBD2 (6 bases each). CDR3 size: 16 residues. CDR1 and CDR2 from the germline V gene are LGHNA and YNFKEQ. Trimming took 1 base from V and 6 from J, leaving 16 bases between them.

In this sample, this clonotype turned up a few times. V is TRBV2 and J is TRBJ2-1; D may be TRBD1 or TRBD2 (7 bases each). The V end lost 4 bases, the J end lost 7 bases, and 14 bases lay between the germline ends. CDR3 length: 14 residues. Per the germline V gene, CDR1 is SNHLY and CDR2 is FYNNEI. As DNA, the CDR3 is TGTGCCAGCAGTGGGTCAGGGGGGGCGAATGAGCAGTTCTTC. Translation: CASSGSGGANEQFF.

This clonotype has only a few counts. V and J are TRBV12-3 or TRBV12-4 and TRBJ2-2; TRBD2 matches 9 bases. The V gene end was trimmed by 8 bases and the J gene end by 3 bases; junction bases not matched to a gene: 13. The CDR3 covers 17 residues. The CDR3 loop is CASEGLAKDRDTGELFF. In nucleotides, the CDR3 is TGTGCCAGCGAGGGACTAGCAAAGGATAGGGACACCGGGGAGCTGTTTTTT.